This TCR beta chain was retrieved from a study of metastatic and nonmetastatic thyroid tumors. TCRdb reassembled clones from the PCR reads with MiXCR. This sample has some 50,000 clones, with 22% found just once. No treatment of any kind had been given to any patient before thyroid surgery. The CDR3 totals 15 residues. CDR1 is SGHAT and CDR2 is FQNNGV in the germline V gene. Losses at the gene ends were 5 bases for V and 7 bases for J; bases not matched to a gene: 6. The chain couples TRBV11-2 to TRBJ2-1; 12 bases agree with TRBD2. This receptor was identified in a male donor with papillary thyroid cancer or a benign thyroid nodule (not recorded which). Some clones in this sample may be carry-over from other donors' samples. Sequencing used blood. The CDR3 DNA reads TGTGCCAGCAGCCCCGGGACTAGCGGGTTAAATGAGCAGTTCTTC. Translation: CASSPGTSGLNEQFF.